Shown below are 14 T cell receptor beta chains from a single sample sequenced in a study of identifying expanded T cells in peripheral blood. Profiling relied on immunoSEQ multiplex PCR, and the TCRdb table lists in-frame clones only, not all of them. The sample includes 130,000 or so clones, 84% of them seen just once. The sequenced sample consisted of blood. These receptors were collected from a person aged 18-70 years in good health.

The chain combines TRBV2 with TRBJ2-7, with D tentatively TRBD1 (6 bases). CDR3 length: 14 amino acids. Germline lookup yields CDR1 SNHLY and CDR2 FYNNEI. The ends were cut back, 3 bases at V and 4 bases at J, with 13 bases in the middle. This CDR3 reads CASSEERGIYEQYF. The CDR3 DNA follows: TGTGCCAGCAGTGAGGAAAGGGGGATTTACGAGCAGTACTTC.

This sequence joins TRBV27 and TRBJ2-7; D is unclear. V shed 2 bases and J shed 1 base, with 9 bases lying between them. Germline CDR1 and CDR2: MNHEY and SMNVEV (reference sequence). This CDR3 contains 14 residues. CDR3 in amino acids: CASSLSRHSYEQYF. The CDR3 coding sequence is TGTGCCAGCAGTTTAAGCAGGCATTCCTACGAGCAGTACTTC.

The chain is built from TRBV15 and TRBJ2-7; 10 positions agree with TRBD1. The trim removed 3 bases at V and 3 bases at J, leaving 8 bases unmatched. The V gene's germline CDR1 is LNHNV and CDR2 YYDKDF (reference sequence). The CDR3 runs to 16 residues. CDR3 DNA sequence: TGTGCCACCAGCAGGGTAGAGACAGGGGGCTTCTACGAGCAGTACTTC. It yields the protein CATSRVETGGFYEQYF.

The chain carries TRBV2 and TRBJ2-1; TRBD2 agrees at 8 bases. J lost 8 bases, V lost 6 bases, and 6 bases had no gene match. This CDR3 has 13 amino acids. In germline, CDR1 is SNHLY, CDR2 FYNNEI. CDR3 protein: CASRVQTSDEQFF. CDR3 nucleotide sequence: TGTGCCAGCAGGGTACAGACTAGCGATGAGCAGTTCTTC.

This chain links TRBV6-5 with TRBJ1-3, with D possibly being TRBD1 (6 bases). The CDR3 runs to 14 residues. The germline V and J ends were trimmed by 6 bases and 1 base, with 10 bases remaining between them. The germline CDR1 and CDR2 sequences are MNHEY and SVGAGI. The CDR3 nucleotides are TGTGCCAGCAGGAGGACAGCTTCTGGAAACACCATATATTTT. As protein: CASRRTASGNTIYF.

The chain couples TRBV6-5 to TRBJ2-7; D remains unclear. Germline CDR1 is MNHEY and CDR2 is SVGAGI. V gave up 0 bases and J gave up 1 base, with 13 bases separating them. CDR3 length: 16 amino acids. As DNA, the CDR3 is TGTGCCAGCAGTTACTCGAGTAGATTACATTCCTACGAGCAGTACTTC. Protein sequence: CASSYSSRLHSYEQYF.

The chain has TRBV7-9 and TRBJ2-5, with 9 bases aligning to TRBD1. V was clipped by 5 bases and J by 5 bases; unmatched bases: 12. The CDR3 totals 16 residues. The germline V gene encodes CDR1 SEHNR and CDR2 FQNEAQ (reference sequence). This CDR3 reads CASSTDRGGGGETQYF. The CDR3 bases are TGTGCCAGCAGCACCGACAGGGGGGGCGGGGGCGAGACCCAGTACTTC. Looking up the rest from reference TRBV7-9 and TRBJ2-5 gives the full variable domain: DTGVSQNPRHKITKRGQNVTFRCDPISEHNRLYWYRQTLGQGPEFLTYFQNEAQLEKSRLLSDRFSAERPKGSFSTLEIQRTEQGDSAMYLCASSTDRGGGGETQYFGPGTRLLVL.

The chain recombines TRBV7-8 with TRBJ2-1; a possible D gene is TRBD1 (5 bases). Trimming took off 5 bases at V and 8 bases at J, with 16 bases between the two ends. The germline V gene has CDR1 SGHVS and CDR2 FQNEAQ. The CDR3 extends over 14 amino acids. CDR3: CASSKSSGSDEQFF. As DNA, the CDR3 is TGTGCCAGCAGCAAAAGTTCAGGGTCTGATGAGCAGTTCTTC.

The genes are TRBV7-6 and TRBJ2-7, with D possibly matching TRBD1 (6 bases). Germline loops: CDR1 SGHVS, CDR2 FNYEAQ. Trimming removed 1 base at V and 3 bases at J, with 16 bases between. The CDR3 loop spans 16 amino acids. The CDR3 DNA sequence: TGTGCCAGCAGCTTAGTGGGGGCGCAGGGGAACTACGAGCAGTACTTC. Amino acid sequence: CASSLVGAQGNYEQYF.

The chain employs TRBV18 and TRBJ2-7; 9 nucleotides match TRBD1. CDR1 and CDR2 from the germline V gene are KGHSH and LQKENI. Germline trimming cut 6 bases from V and 6 bases from J; bases unmatched to any gene: 6. The CDR3 is 13 amino acids. The DNA of the CDR3 is TGTGCCAGCTCCCCCGGGACAGGGAGCGAGCAGTACTTC. This gives the protein CASSPGTGSEQYF.

The rearrangement joins TRBV9 to TRBJ1-2, with 7 bases lining up with TRBD1. CDR3 length: 13 residues. V lost 3 bases to trimming and J lost 8 bases; unmatched junction nucleotides: 7. Germline CDR1 SGDLS, CDR2 YYNGEE. CDR3 sequence reads: CASSGGGRVGYTF. In DNA, the CDR3 is TGTGCCAGCAGCGGAGGGGGCCGGGTCGGCTACACCTTC. The full variable domain, in which reference TRBV9 and TRBJ1-2 provide the parts outside the CDR3, is DSGVTQTPKHLITATGQRVTLRCSPRSGDLSVYWYQQSLDQGLQFLIQYYNGEERAKGNILERFSAQQFPDLHSELNLSSLELGDSALYFCASSGGGRVGYTFGSGTRLTVV.

The chain has TRBV4-1 and TRBJ1-5; D gene unclear. The CDR3 is 15 residues long. CDR1 and CDR2 (germline): MGHRA, YSYEKL. The V and J ends lost 0 bases and 1 base respectively, with 7 bases between them. CDR3 region: CASSQEVWSNQPQHF. CDR3 sequence (DNA): TGCGCCAGCAGCCAAGAAGTTTGGAGCAATCAGCCCCAGCATTTT.

The chain carries TRBV7-9 and TRBJ2-7; D possibly corresponds to TRBD2 (5 bases). Germline lookup yields CDR1 SEHNR and CDR2 FQNEAQ (reference sequence). Trimming left V 10 bases short and J 2 bases short, with 12 bases between. The CDR3 runs to 12 residues. CDR3 residues: CAIGSGTYEQYF. CDR3 sequence (DNA): TGTGCCATCGGGTCGGGGACCTACGAGCAGTACTTC. Complete variable domain (other parts from reference TRBV7-9 and TRBJ2-7): DTGVSQNPRHKITKRGQNVTFRCDPISEHNRLYWYRQTLGQGPEFLTYFQNEAQLEKSRLLSDRFSAERPKGSFSTLEIQRTEQGDSAMYLCAIGSGTYEQYFGPGTRLTVT.

This clone has a single count. V and J are TRBV27 and TRBJ2-7; D not certain. The CDR3 covers 15 residues. The germline gives CDR1 MNHEY, CDR2 SMNVEV (reference sequence). V lost 3 bases, J lost 2 bases, and 14 bases lay in between. DNA for the CDR3: TGTGCCAGCAGTTTTCAGTCCTACTCCACCTACGAGCAGTACTTC. Its protein is CASSFQSYSTYEQYF.